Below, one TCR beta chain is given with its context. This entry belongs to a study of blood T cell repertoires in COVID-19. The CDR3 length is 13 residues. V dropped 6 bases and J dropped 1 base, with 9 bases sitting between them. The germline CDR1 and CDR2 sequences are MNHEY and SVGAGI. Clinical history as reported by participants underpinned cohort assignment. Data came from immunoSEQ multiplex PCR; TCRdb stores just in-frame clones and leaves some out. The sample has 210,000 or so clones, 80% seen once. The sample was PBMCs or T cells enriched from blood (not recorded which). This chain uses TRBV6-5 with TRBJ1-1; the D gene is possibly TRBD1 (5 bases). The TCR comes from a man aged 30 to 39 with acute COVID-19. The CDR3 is CASSDSRNTEAFF. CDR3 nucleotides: TGTGCCAGCAGCGACAGTAGGAACACTGAAGCTTTCTTT.